This T cell receptor (beta chain) emerged from a study of neurological immune-mediated disorders. Study conclusions and caveats: Multiple sclerosis was found to have the least TCR clonal expansion, below healthy controls, and HTLV-1-associated myelopathy the most.

MiXCR was run by TCRdb on the 5' RACE reads, yielding one entry per CDR3 protein. The repertoire holds 110,000 or so distinct CDR3 sequences, about 3.2% seen once, with 1% to 1.5% in the top ten. From 2 million PBMCs stored at -80 C, the unsorted libraries were generated. The table lists this clonotype with many counts. Antigen unknown. The V and J ends lost 3 bases and 4 bases respectively, with 10 bases between them. The CDR3 covers 12 residues. Germline CDR1 and CDR2: DFQATT and SNEGSKA (reference sequence). The clonotype was recovered from a woman aged 25 to 39 with multiple sclerosis. V is TRBV20-1 and J is TRBJ2-7, with D possibly being TRBD1 (5 bases). The source material was PBMCs. The CDR3 sequence: CSARGPGYEQYF. In nucleotides, the CDR3 is TGCAGTGCTAGGGGGCCAGGTTACGAGCAGTACTTC.